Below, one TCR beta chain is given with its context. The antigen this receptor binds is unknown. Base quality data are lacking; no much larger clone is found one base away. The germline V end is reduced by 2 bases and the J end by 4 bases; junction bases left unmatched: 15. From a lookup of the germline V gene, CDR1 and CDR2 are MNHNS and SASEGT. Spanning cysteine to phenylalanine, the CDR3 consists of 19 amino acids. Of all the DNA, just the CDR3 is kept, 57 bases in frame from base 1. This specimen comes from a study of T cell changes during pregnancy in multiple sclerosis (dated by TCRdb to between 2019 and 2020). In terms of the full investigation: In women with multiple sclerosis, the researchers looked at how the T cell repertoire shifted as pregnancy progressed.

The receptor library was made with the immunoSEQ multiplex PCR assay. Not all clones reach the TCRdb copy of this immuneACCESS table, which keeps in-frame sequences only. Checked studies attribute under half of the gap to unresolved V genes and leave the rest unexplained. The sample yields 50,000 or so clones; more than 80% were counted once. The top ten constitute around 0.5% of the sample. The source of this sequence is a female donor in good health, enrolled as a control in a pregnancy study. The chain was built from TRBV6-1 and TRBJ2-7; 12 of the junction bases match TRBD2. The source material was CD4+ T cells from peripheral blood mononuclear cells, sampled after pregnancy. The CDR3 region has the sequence CASSERVGLLAGGMYEQYF. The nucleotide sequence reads TGTGCCAGCAGTGAAAGAGTAGGGTTGCTAGCGGGGGGGATGTACGAGCAGTACTTC.